The table lists the clone carrying this T cell receptor beta chain with a few counts. The target antigen is unknown. The sample belongs to a study of T-cell memory formation after mild COVID-19. Whole-study context: TCR clusters mostly belonged to single donors. Study observations and caveats: Contracting CD8+ clones were enriched in EMRA, CD4+ mainly in CM and EM.

With 0 bases removed from V and 1 base from J, the gap between germline ends came to 7 bases. The length of the CDR3 is 14 residues. The germline V gene encodes CDR1 LNHNV and CDR2 YYDKDF (reference sequence). Each CDR3 protein is one row after TCRdb ran MiXCR on the 5' RACE reads. The table lists some 330,000 distinct CDR3 sequences, about 21% of them singletons. The clonotype comes from an adult woman who had mild COVID-19 (a few samples of this study predate the infection). Cell type and time point are not known. The sample consisted of PBMCs or a T cell subset sorted from them (not recorded which). The rearrangement links TRBV15 to TRBJ2-7; D possibly corresponds to TRBD2 (6 bases). The CDR3 coding sequence is TGTGCCACCAGCAGAGACGGGGGATCCTACGAGCAGTACTTC. Residues: CATSRDGGSYEQYF. Full variable domain (remainder filled in from reference TRBV15 and TRBJ2-7): DAMVIQNPRYQVTQFGKPVTLSCSQTLNHNVMYWYQQKSSQAPKLLFHYYDKDFNNEADTPDNFQSRRPNTSFCFLDIRSPGLGDTAMYLCATSRDGGSYEQYFGPGTRLTVT.